This note documents a single T cell receptor beta chain sequence. Its antigen is not yet known. The sample holds no much larger clone one base away, and base qualities are not on file. Read against the paper, the sample's treatment or condition label means: in vitro stimulation with specific CMV peptide epitopes to enrich CMV-specific T cells. Sequencing took place on an Illumina HiSeq 1500. Using fastp at Q25 and MiXCR, TCRdb reprocessed the public reads and kept productive beta chains. One record per CDR3 amino acid sequence lists the most common genes and DNA. The sample table contains approximately 990,000 distinct CDR3 sequences; only one count was recorded for roughly 30% of them. The leading ten clones occupy around an eighth of the sample. The CDR3 goes from the cysteine to the valine over 15 residues. Left in the record is the CDR3 DNA by itself, 45 bases read in frame from the first base. V gives up 1 base and J gives up 3 bases, and the segment between their germline ends measures 13 bases. Via the germline V gene, CDR1 is SGHVS and CDR2 FNYEAQ.

The data originate from a study of T cell repertoires in cytomegalovirus infection (dated by TCRdb to about 2019). In terms of the full investigation: Alongside well-studied HLA-B-restricted epitopes, the peptide stimulations were aimed at recently identified HLA-C-restricted CMV epitopes, whose presentation resists viral immunomodulation. Donor HLA type was relevant to the analysis, because carriage of CMV infection together with the matching HLA type was indicated by public TCR beta signatures.

General study outcomes and caveats: The ex vivo response was dominated by HLA-C-restricted CMV-specific TCR beta clonotypes, which also provided the single most frequent clonotype in two of eight donors. Carriers of CMV infection plus the relevant HLA type were discriminated by the cumulative frequency of public TCR beta family members in the study cohort and in an independent approximately 350-donor cohort.

The receptor was derived from a human donor in good health (CMV status not recorded). Some clones in this sample may be carry-over from other donors' samples. The sequences come from cultured CD8+ T cells from PBMCs, collected from culture after CMV antigen stimulation. The chain was built from TRBV7-6 and TRBJ2-7; the D gene is perhaps TRBD1, from 6 matching bases. The CDR3 is CASSLEPGHIYEQYV. The DNA is as follows: TGTGCCAGCAGCTTAGAGCCGGGACACATCTACGAGCAGTACGTC.